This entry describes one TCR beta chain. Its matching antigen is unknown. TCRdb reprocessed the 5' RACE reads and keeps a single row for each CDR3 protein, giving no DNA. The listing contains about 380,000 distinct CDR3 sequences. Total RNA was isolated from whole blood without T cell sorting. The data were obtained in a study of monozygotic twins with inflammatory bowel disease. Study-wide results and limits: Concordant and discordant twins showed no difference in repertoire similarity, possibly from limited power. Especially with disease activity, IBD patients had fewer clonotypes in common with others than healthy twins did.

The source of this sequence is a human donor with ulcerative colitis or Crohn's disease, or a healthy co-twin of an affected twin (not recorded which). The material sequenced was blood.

CDR3 sequence reads: CASSLGTERVEQYF. The rearrangement joins TRBV5-1 to TRBJ2-7; TCRdb selects TRBD1, and the lack of DNA leaves this call unchecked. CDR3 size: 14 residues. Germline assignment: CDR1 SGHRS and CDR2 YFSETQ. The full variable domain, completed using reference TRBV5-1 and TRBJ2-7, is KAGVTQTPRYLIKTRGQQVTLSCSPISGHRSVSWYQQTPGQGLQFLFEYFSETQRNKGNFPGRFSGRQFSNSRSEMNVSTLELGDSALYLCASSLGTERVEQYFGPGTRLTVT.